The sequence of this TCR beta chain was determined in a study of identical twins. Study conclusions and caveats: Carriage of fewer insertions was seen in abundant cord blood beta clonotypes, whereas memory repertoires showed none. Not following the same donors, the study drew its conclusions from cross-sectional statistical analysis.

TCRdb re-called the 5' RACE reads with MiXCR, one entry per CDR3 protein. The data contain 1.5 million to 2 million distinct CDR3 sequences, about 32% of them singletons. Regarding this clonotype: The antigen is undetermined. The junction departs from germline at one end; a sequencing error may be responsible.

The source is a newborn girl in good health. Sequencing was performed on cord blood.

CDR3: CACSGPDRGWQDTQYF. The CDR3 nucleotides are TGTGCCTGCAGCGGCCCGGACAGGGGGTGGCAAGATACGCAGTATTTT. This sequence joins TRBV5-6 and TRBJ2-3, with 10 bases aligning to TRBD1. Germline V gene data show CDR1 as SGHDT and CDR2 as YYEEEE. The CDR3 consists of 16 residues.